Listed here is a single TCR beta chain. Its antigen is unknown. The CDR3 runs to 14 residues. The V gene end was trimmed by 5 bases and the J gene end by 4 bases; junction bases not matched to a gene: 6. The germline V gene has CDR1 SNHLY and CDR2 FYNNEI. TCRdb re-called the 5' RACE reads with MiXCR, one entry per CDR3 protein. Seen here are 350,000 to 400,000 distinct CDR3 sequences, over 20% observed once, and the top ten hold about an eighth. This entry belongs to a study of T-cell memory formation after mild COVID-19. As for the study in general: The TCR clusters were mostly specific to one donor.

Study-level findings and limits: Detection of some responders pre-infection suggested pre-existing cross-reactive memory T cells participated. Day 15 to 85 contracting clones showed balanced CD4/CD8; day 15 to 37 expanders favored CD4+.

This clonotype was obtained from an adult woman who had mild COVID-19 (a few samples of this study predate the infection). Cell type and time point are not known. The specimen sequenced was PBMCs or a T cell subset sorted from them (not recorded which). This chain connects TRBV2 to TRBJ1-2; 8 bases map to TRBD1. The CDR3 DNA sequence: TGTGCCAGCAGTACACAGGGGGTTGGCTATGGCTACACCTTC. Translated: CASSTQGVGYGYTF. Complete variable domain (other parts from reference TRBV2 and TRBJ1-2): EPEVTQTPSHQVTQMGQEVILRCVPISNHLYFYWYRQILGQKVEFLVSFYNNEISEKSEIFDDQFSVERPDGSNFTLKIRSTKLEDSAMYFCASSTQGVGYGYTFGSGTRLTVV.